A single sample is the source of the 27 T cell receptor beta chains below, sequenced in a study of blood T cell repertoires in COVID-19. The data were produced by immunoSEQ multiplex PCR, yet TCRdb's version contains in-frame clones alone and is incomplete. The sample lists 100,000 or so clones; about 82% were seen once. The sample consisted of peripheral blood. These receptors were obtained from a man aged 45-65 years with active or convalescent COVID-19.

The chain has TRBV12-5 and TRBJ2-3, with TRBD2 matching 11 bases. This CDR3 contains 15 residues. Losses at the gene ends were 4 bases for V and 3 bases for J; bases not matched to a gene: 3. The germline gives CDR1 LGHNT, CDR2 FRNRAP. The CDR3 reads CASGSRLAGTDTQYF. The DNA for the CDR3 is TGTGCTAGTGGTTCCCGACTAGCGGGGACAGATACGCAGTATTTT.

The chain carries TRBV29-1 and TRBJ1-1; no definite D call. CDR3 length: 13 amino acids. Trimming took 2 bases from V and 1 from J, leaving 8 bases between them. Germline values: CDR1 SQVTM, CDR2 ANQGSEA. The CDR3 loop reads CSVEYSQNTEAFF. The CDR3 DNA sequence: TGCAGCGTTGAATATAGTCAGAACACTGAAGCTTTCTTT.

The V gene is TRBV5-1, the J gene TRBJ2-1; 8 nucleotides agree with TRBD2. With 4 bases clipped from V and 8 bases from J, the junction kept 14 bases outside the gene matches. The germline CDR1 and CDR2 sequences are SGHRS and YFSETQ. The CDR3 sequence is 16 residues long. CDR3 sequence (DNA): TGCGCCAGCAGCCCACCCCTAGCGGGCGGTGCTCATGAGCAGTTCTTC. Its protein is CASSPPLAGGAHEQFF. The variable domain in full, with the rest retrieved from reference TRBV5-1 and TRBJ2-1, is KAGVTQTPRYLIKTRGQQVTLSCSPISGHRSVSWYQQTPGQGLQFLFEYFSETQRNKGNFPGRFSGRQFSNSRSEMNVSTLELGDSALYLCASSPPLAGGAHEQFFGPGTRLTVL.

The rearrangement joins TRBV9 to TRBJ2-5, with 10 positions matching TRBD2. With V trimmed by 4 bases and J by 5 bases, 11 bases remained unmatched. The germline CDR1 and CDR2 sequences are SGDLS and YYNGEE. The CDR3 is made up of 16 amino acids. The CDR3 nucleotides read TGTGCCAGCAGCCCTGGGGCTAGCGGGAGTCTGGAGACCCAGTACTTC. Protein product: CASSPGASGSLETQYF.

This clone has more than one count but fewer than ten. The chain links TRBV4-1 to TRBJ2-7, with D maybe TRBD1 (7 bases). With 6 bases removed from V and 6 bases from J, the gap between germline ends came to 18 bases. CDR1 is MGHRA, CDR2 YSYEKL, per germline. CDR3 length: 14 amino acids. The chain's CDR3 is CASSLGGRGSEQYF. The CDR3 DNA follows: TGCGCCAGCAGTCTCGGGGGCAGGGGGTCCGAGCAGTACTTC.

This rearrangement joins TRBV9 to TRBJ2-7, with 11 bases identical to TRBD1. V was clipped by 8 bases and J by 0 bases; unmatched bases: 1. This CDR3 spans 13 amino acids. In germline, CDR1 is SGDLS, CDR2 YYNGEE. In DNA, the CDR3 is TGTGCCAGTGGGACAGGGGGCTCCTACGAGCAGTACTTC. It encodes CASGTGGSYEQYF.

The chain is built from TRBV11-3 and TRBJ2-4; D ambiguous. CDR3 length: 15 residues. Trimming pared 3 bases from V and 2 bases from J, leaving 11 bases between. Germline V gives CDR1 SGHNT, CDR2 YENEEA. CDR3 protein: CASSFNSLTKNIQYF. The CDR3 DNA follows: TGTGCCAGCAGCTTCAACTCCCTTACCAAAAACATTCAGTACTTC.

This sequence joins TRBV3-1 (or the pseudogene TRBV3-2) and TRBJ2-7; 8 bases line up with TRBD1. Per the germline V gene, CDR1 is LGHDT and CDR2 is YNNKEL (reference sequence). Trimming removed 5 bases from V and 6 bases from J; junction bases left unmatched: 15. This CDR3 region has 16 residues. CDR3 sequence (DNA): TGTGCCAGCAGCGGTTCCGGGACAGGAAACCTGGGCGAGCAGTACTTC. It encodes CASSGSGTGNLGEQYF.

Turning to this clone: This sample includes further DNA sequences coding for the same CDR3. The chain links TRBV5-1 to TRBJ2-7; a weak D match, TRBD1 (6 bases). Germline CDR1 and CDR2: SGHRS and YFSETQ. Trimming pared 4 bases from V and 3 bases from J, leaving 11 bases between. The CDR3 is 13 residues long. This CDR3 is CASSPGQDYEQYF. CDR3 coding DNA: TGCGCCAGCAGCCCGGGACAAGACTACGAGCAGTACTTC.

In this sample, this clone turned up a few times. CDR3 residues: CASTDPAGQSFF. The CDR3 nucleotides read TGTGCCAGCACCGACCCCGCGGGACAGAGTTTCTTT. V gene TRBV5-6 combines with J gene TRBJ1-1; 7 positions match TRBD1. Germline V lookup: CDR1 SGHDT, CDR2 YYEEEE. The CDR3 is 12 amino acids. V shed 6 bases and J 13 bases; nucleotides not matched to a gene: 12. The variable domain in full, completed from reference TRBV5-6 and TRBJ1-1, reads DAGVTQSPTHLIKTRGQQVTLRCSPKSGHDTVSWYQQALGQGPQFIFQYYEEEERQRGNFPDRFSGHQFPNYSSELNVNALLLGDSALYLCASTDPAGQSFFGQGTRLTVV.

This clone was counted between two and nine times. The J gene is TRBJ1-5, the V gene TRBV7-9; D call uncertain. Trimming pared 3 bases from V and 5 bases from J, leaving 8 bases between. The CDR3 extends over 13 amino acids. CDR1 SEHNR and CDR2 FQNEAQ come from the germline V gene (reference sequence). The CDR3 DNA is TGTGCCAGCAGCTTTGAGGCGGATCAGCCCCAGCATTTT. It codes for CASSFEADQPQHF.

The chain has TRBV2 and TRBJ2-7; the match to TRBD2 covers 14 bases. The CDR3 length is 18 residues. The trim removed 3 bases at V and 0 bases at J, leaving 7 bases unmatched. Germline assignment: CDR1 SNHLY and CDR2 FYNNEI. The CDR3 loop reads CASSEGGTSGRFSYEQYF. As DNA, the CDR3 is TGTGCCAGCAGTGAGGGTGGGACTAGCGGGAGATTCTCCTACGAGCAGTACTTC.

V gene TRBV19 combines with J gene TRBJ1-2; D not resolved. V lost 5 bases, J lost 5 bases, and 12 bases lay in between. CDR1 is LNHDA and CDR2 is SQIVND in the germline V gene (reference sequence). The CDR3 has 13 residues. This CDR3 is CASSPAGGYGYTF. CDR3 DNA sequence: TGTGCCAGTAGTCCCGCAGGTGGATATGGCTACACCTTC. Full variable domain (outside the CDR3, taken from reference TRBV19 and TRBJ1-2): DGGITQSPKYLFRKEGQNVTLSCEQNLNHDAMYWYRQDPGQGLRLIYYSQIVNDFQKGDIAEGYSVSREKKESFPLTVTSAQKNPTAFYLCASSPAGGYGYTFGSGTRLTVV.

This clone has only a few counts. This sequence joins TRBV28 and TRBJ1-1; 10 nucleotides match TRBD1. V lost 5 bases, J lost 5 bases, and 11 bases stayed unmatched. Germline CDR1 is MDHEN and CDR2 is SYDVKM. This CDR3 is built from 16 residues. CDR3 protein: CASSPHRQGAGTEAFF. CDR3 bases: TGTGCCAGCAGTCCCCACAGACAGGGGGCAGGGACTGAAGCTTTCTTT. The full variable domain, in which reference TRBV28 and TRBJ1-1 provide the parts outside the CDR3, is DVKVTQSSRYLVKRTGEKVFLECVQDMDHENMFWYRQDPGLGLRLIYFSYDVKMKEKGDIPEGYSVSREKKERFSLILESASTNQTSMYLCASSPHRQGAGTEAFFGQGTRLTVV.

The rearrangement links TRBV6-5 to TRBJ2-3; D gene uncertain. CDR3 size: 13 residues. Trimming took off 6 bases at V and 5 bases at J, with 12 bases between the two ends. Per germline, CDR1 MNHEY and CDR2 SVGAGI. The CDR3 spells CASSPRLGDTQYF. CDR3 sequence (DNA): TGTGCCAGCAGCCCGAGACTCGGAGATACGCAGTATTTT.

Note on this clone: Compared with germline, one end of the junction differs, possibly owing to a read error. The rearrangement uses TRBV9 and TRBJ2-3, with TRBD2 matching over 9 bases. This CDR3 has 13 amino acids. The germline V gene encodes CDR1 SGDLS and CDR2 YYNGEE. This chain's CDR3 is CASRGTSTDTQYF. CDR3 in DNA: TGTGCCAGCAGAGGGACTAGCACCGATACGCAGTATTTT.

The chain uses TRBV9 and TRBJ1-2; a weak D match, TRBD1 (5 bases). The CDR3 consists of 14 residues. Germline V gene data show CDR1 as SGDLS and CDR2 as YYNGEE. V was shortened by 4 bases and J by 4 bases, with 14 bases between the two germline ends. CDR3 DNA sequence: TGTGCCAGCAGCCCTCCCGACAGCCGCTATGGCTACACCTTC. This encodes CASSPPDSRYGYTF. Drawing the rest from reference TRBV9 and TRBJ1-2, the complete variable domain is DSGVTQTPKHLITATGQRVTLRCSPRSGDLSVYWYQQSLDQGLQFLIQYYNGEERAKGNILERFSAQQFPDLHSELNLSSLELGDSALYFCASSPPDSRYGYTFGSGTRLTVV.

The chain has TRBV2 and TRBJ1-2; maybe TRBD1 (6 bases). This CDR3 contains 13 residues. V was trimmed by 4 bases and J by 5 bases, leaving 11 bases between them. Germline lookup yields CDR1 SNHLY and CDR2 FYNNEI. The CDR3: CASSGDTQYGYTF. DNA of the CDR3: TGTGCCAGCAGTGGGGACACCCAATATGGCTACACCTTC. The whole variable domain, filled in from reference TRBV2 and TRBJ1-2, reads EPEVTQTPSHQVTQMGQEVILRCVPISNHLYFYWYRQILGQKVEFLVSFYNNEISEKSEIFDDQFSVERPDGSNFTLKIRSTKLEDSAMYFCASSGDTQYGYTFGSGTRLTVV.

The chain joins TRBV7-8 to TRBJ2-3; D is possibly TRBD2 (6 bases). Germline V CDR1 and CDR2: SGHVS, FQNEAQ. V lost 7 bases, J lost 4 bases, and 21 bases lay in between. The CDR3 consists of 16 residues. The CDR3 DNA follows: TGTGCCAGCACCAAAAGGCTTGGACTAACCTCAGATACGCAGTATTTT. This sequence encodes CASTKRLGLTSDTQYF. Drawing the rest from reference TRBV7-8 and TRBJ2-3, the complete variable domain is GAGVSQSPRYKVAKRGQDVALRCDPISGHVSLFWYQQALGQGPEFLTYFQNEAQLDKSGLPSDRFFAERPEGSVSTLKIQRTQQEDSAVYLCASTKRLGLTSDTQYFGPGTRLTVL.

The rearrangement uses TRBV28 and TRBJ2-7; tentatively, D is TRBD2 (8 bases). Per germline, CDR1 MDHEN and CDR2 SYDVKM. The ends were cut back, 9 bases at V and 0 bases at J, with 18 bases in the middle. The CDR3 loop spans 15 amino acids. The CDR3 loop reads CASTDSGTASYEQYF. CDR3 sequence (DNA): TGTGCCAGTACTGATAGCGGGACAGCCTCCTACGAGCAGTACTTC.

This clone appeared once. V is TRBV5-4 and J is TRBJ2-5; D is unclear. Germline lookup yields CDR1 SGHNT and CDR2 YYREEE (reference sequence). V was cut by 3 bases and J by 5 bases, with 14 bases left in between. This CDR3 region has 14 residues. The CDR3 loop is CASSSPTSTETQYF. The CDR3 DNA reads as TGTGCCAGCAGCTCACCTACGAGTACGGAGACCCAGTACTTC. The variable domain in full, with the rest retrieved from reference TRBV5-4 and TRBJ2-5, is ETGVTQSPTHLIKTRGQQVTLRCSSQSGHNTVSWYQQALGQGPQFIFQYYREEENGRGNFPPRFSGLQFPNYSSELNVNALELDDSALYLCASSSPTSTETQYFGPGTRLLVL.

This chain uses TRBV28 with TRBJ2-1; D is possibly TRBD1 (6 bases). The CDR3 runs to 15 residues. Germline CDR1 is MDHEN and CDR2 is SYDVKM. Trimming removed 2 bases at V and 3 bases at J, with 11 bases between. DNA for the CDR3: TGTGCCAGCAGTTTACAGGGGAGTGTCTACAATGAGCAGTTCTTC. Its translation is CASSLQGSVYNEQFF.

The rearrangement uses TRBV4-2 and TRBJ2-4; 11 nucleotides match TRBD2. Trimming cost V 4 bases and J 8 bases; bases outside gene matches: 10. CDR1 and CDR2 from the germline V gene are LGHNA and YNFKEQ. This CDR3 is 16 amino acids long. The CDR3: CASSPGELAGADIQYF. In nucleotides, the CDR3 is TGTGCCAGCAGCCCTGGTGAACTAGCGGGAGCGGACATTCAGTACTTC.

This clone appeared once. The rearrangement links TRBV10-3 to TRBJ2-1; 10 bases are shared with TRBD2. Germline V lookup: CDR1 ENHRY, CDR2 SYGVKD. V shed 10 bases and J 1 base; nucleotides not matched to a gene: 4. The CDR3 sequence is 14 residues long. CDR3 amino acids: CATLAGVSYNEQFF. The DNA for the CDR3 is TGTGCCACCCTAGCGGGAGTTTCCTACAATGAGCAGTTCTTC.

The chain employs TRBV11-1 and TRBJ2-3; D perhaps matches TRBD2 (6 bases). The CDR3 sequence is 15 residues long. Germline loops: CDR1 SGHAT, CDR2 FQDESV (reference sequence). Between the trimmed V and J ends, which lost 4 bases and 9 bases, there was a span of 20 bases. The DNA of the CDR3 is TGTGCCAGCAGCTCAAGCGGGTCCCTGGCCGGCACGCAGTATTTT. Translation gives CASSSSGSLAGTQYF.

CDR3: CASSYRGGASSDTQYF. The DNA for the CDR3 is TGTGCCAGCAGTTATAGGGGGGGCGCTAGCTCAGATACGCAGTATTTT. The chain combines TRBV6-5 with TRBJ2-3; D is possibly TRBD2 (7 bases). Trimming removed 3 bases from V and 4 bases from J, with 17 bases in between. Germline assignment: CDR1 MNHEY and CDR2 SVGAGI. The CDR3 is made up of 16 amino acids.

This clone appeared once. The rearrangement uses TRBV14 and TRBJ2-1, with 12 nucleotides matching TRBD2. J gave up 10 bases and V 5 bases, and 3 bases lay outside the gene matches. Per germline, CDR1 SGHDN and CDR2 FVKESK. This CDR3 contains 13 residues. The CDR3 bases are TGTGCCAGCAGCGAGGGACTAGCGGGCGAGCAGTTCTTC. Its protein product is CASSEGLAGEQFF.